This TCR beta chain was captured by sequencing in a study of T cells after posttransplantation cyclophosphamide. This clone was found many times. This table comes from immunoSEQ multiplex PCR, and its TCRdb copy is limited to in-frame clones, with some not included. The sample presents tens of thousands of clones, none singletons. On the day of bone marrow donation, the related graft donor provided peripheral blood. V shed 11 bases, J shed 4 bases, and the junction held 12 bases outside the gene matches. CDR3 size: 14 residues. Germline CDR1 reads MNHNS; CDR2 reads SASEGT. This receptor was obtained from a middle-aged man in good health, CMV-negative, and a related stem cell transplant donor. Sequencing input: PBMCs. The chain is built from TRBV6-1 and TRBJ2-5, with TRBD2 matching over 8 bases. The DNA for the CDR3 is TGTGCCGCCTCTCTCGGGAGGGGAGGAGAGACCCAGTACTTC. Encoded protein: CAASLGRGGETQYF.